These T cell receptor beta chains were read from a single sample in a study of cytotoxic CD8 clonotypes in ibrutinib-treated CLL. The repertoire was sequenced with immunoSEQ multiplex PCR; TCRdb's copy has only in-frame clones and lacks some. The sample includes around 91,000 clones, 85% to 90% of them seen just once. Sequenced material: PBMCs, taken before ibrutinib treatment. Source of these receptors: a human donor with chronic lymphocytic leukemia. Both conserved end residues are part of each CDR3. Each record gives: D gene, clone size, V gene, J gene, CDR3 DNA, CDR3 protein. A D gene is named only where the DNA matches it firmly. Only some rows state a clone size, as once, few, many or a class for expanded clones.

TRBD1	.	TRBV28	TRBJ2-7	TGTGCCAGCAGTGTAGGGGGCGCGGGCTACGAGCAGTACTTC	CASSVGGAGYEQYF
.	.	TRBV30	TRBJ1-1	TGTGCCTGGAGTTACCGGACGGCTGAAGCTTTCTTT	CAWSYRTAEAFF
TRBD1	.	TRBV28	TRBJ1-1	TGTGCCAGCCGGATCCCGGGGACAAGGGGGCTGAACACTGAAGCTTTCTTT	CASRIPGTRGLNTEAFF
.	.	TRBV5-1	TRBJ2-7	TGCGCCAGCAGCTTTTATCCCTACGAGCAGTACTTC	CASSFYPYEQYF
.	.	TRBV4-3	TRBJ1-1	TGCGCCAGCAGCCAAGTATTTAAGAACACTGAAGCTTTCTTT	CASSQVFKNTEAFF
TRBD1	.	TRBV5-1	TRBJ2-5	TGCGCCAGCAGCGGGGGGACAGGGCAGTCCCTGTACCAAGAGACCCAGTACTTC	CASSGGTGQSLYQETQYF
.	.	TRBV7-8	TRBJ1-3	TGTGCCAGCAGCTTAGTTGTGGGGCCCAGCTCTGGAAACACCATATATTTT	CASSLVVGPSSGNTIYF
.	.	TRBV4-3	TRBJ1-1	TGCGCCAGCAGCCAAGTACAGCTGCCGGAGACAAACACTGAAGCTTTCTTT	CASSQVQLPETNTEAFF
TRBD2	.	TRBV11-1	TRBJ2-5	TGTGCCAGCAGCCTCCGACTAGCGGGAGTTGCCGGGCCAGAGACCCAGTACTTC	CASSLRLAGVAGPETQYF
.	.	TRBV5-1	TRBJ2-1	TGCGCCAGCAGCCACTCGGAAAGCTCCTACAATGAGCAGTTCTTC	CASSHSESSYNEQFF
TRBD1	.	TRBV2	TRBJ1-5	TGTGCCAGCAGCGCAGGACAGGGGGGTCAGCCCCAGCATTTT	CASSAGQGGQPQHF
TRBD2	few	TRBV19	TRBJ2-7	TGTGCCAGTATGTCAAGCGGGAGGGCCTGGGAGTCCCCCTACGAGCAGTACTTC	CASMSSGRAWESPYEQYF